This entry lists 7 T cell receptor beta chains sequenced from one sample in a study of cytomegalovirus exposure and HLA in healthy donors. The repertoire was sequenced with immunoSEQ multiplex PCR; TCRdb's copy has only in-frame clones and lacks some. This sample has about 130,000 clones, with roughly nine tenths found just once. The sequencing input was PBMCs. Receptor source: a woman between 18 and 29 years old in good health and CMV-seronegative.

The chain joins TRBV27 to TRBJ2-7; perhaps TRBD1 as D (5 bases). V lost 5 bases and J lost 2, with 13 bases in between. Germline values: CDR1 MNHEY, CDR2 SMNVEV (reference sequence). This CDR3 has 14 residues. CDR3 in DNA: TGTGCCAGCAGTAACGCCCAGGGTACCTACGAGCAGTACGTC. Translating it yields CASSNAQGTYEQYV.

This sequence joins TRBV7-6 and TRBJ2-1, with a tentative D call TRBD1 (5 bases). Between the trimmed V and J ends, which lost 2 bases and 0 bases, there was a span of 11 bases. Germline V lookup: CDR1 SGHVS, CDR2 FNYEAQ. The CDR3 totals 16 residues. In DNA, the CDR3 is TGTGCCAGCAGCTTAATGCAGGGAATCTCCTACAATGAGCAGTTCTTC. This encodes CASSLMQGISYNEQFF.

This chain uses TRBV28 with TRBJ1-2; perhaps TRBD1 as D (5 bases). This CDR3 is 13 amino acids long. V dropped 4 bases and J dropped 8 bases, with 14 bases sitting between them. In germline, CDR1 is MDHEN, CDR2 SYDVKM. This chain's CDR3 is CASSSAGLWGYTF. CDR3 bases: TGTGCCAGCAGTTCCGCGGGACTCTGGGGCTACACCTTC.

J is TRBJ2-5 and V is TRBV5-1, with 7 bases identical to TRBD2. The CDR3 is made up of 14 amino acids. V shed 4 bases, J shed 3 bases, and the junction held 6 bases outside the gene matches. Germline loops: CDR1 SGHRS, CDR2 YFSETQ. The CDR3 DNA reads as TGCGCCAGCAGCGAGAGCGGGGTCAAAGAGACCCAGTACTTC. It yields the protein CASSESGVKETQYF.

V gene TRBV6-4 combines with J gene TRBJ2-2; a possible D gene is TRBD2 (6 bases). CDR3 length equals 14 residues. Per germline, CDR1 MRHNA and CDR2 SNTAGT. V was cut by 6 bases and J by 7 bases, with 15 bases left in between. The CDR3 DNA follows: TGTGCCAGCAGGCCTAGCGAGGAGGGCGGGGAGCTGTTTTTT. Residues: CASRPSEEGGELFF.

In DNA, the CDR3 is TGTGCCAGCAGCTTAGAATCCAGGGTCTCCAATGAGCAGTTCTTC. This gives the protein CASSLESRVSNEQFF. The rearrangement joins TRBV7-7 to TRBJ2-1; a possible D gene is TRBD1 (5 bases). This CDR3 has 15 amino acids. From germline, CDR1 is SSHAT and CDR2 FNYEAQ (reference sequence). Between the trimmed V and J ends, which lost 1 base and 6 bases, there was a span of 13 bases.

The V call is TRBV4-1, the J call TRBJ2-7, with a possible D match to TRBD2 (6 bases). CDR1 and CDR2 (germline): MGHRA, YSYEKL. The CDR3 loop spans 13 amino acids. The germline V and J ends were trimmed by 0 bases and 6 bases, with 9 bases remaining between them. CDR3 DNA: TGCGCCAGCAGCCAAGACTGGGAGGCCGAGCAGTACTTC. Its protein is CASSQDWEAEQYF.